The 29 T cell receptor beta chains reported below all come from one sample, sequenced in a study of blood T cell repertoires in COVID-19. Data came from immunoSEQ multiplex PCR; TCRdb stores just in-frame clones and leaves some out. The sample holds about 320,000 clones; 70% to 90% are singletons and the top ten take around 6%. The specimen was PBMCs or T cells enriched from blood (not recorded which). These receptors came from a woman younger than 45 who had recovered from COVID-19.

The rearrangement links TRBV5-6 to TRBJ1-1, with 8 bases identical to TRBD1. With V trimmed by 1 base and J by 0 bases, 11 bases remained unmatched. The length of the CDR3 is 18 residues. In germline, CDR1 is SGHDT, CDR2 YYEEEE. The CDR3 protein is CASSLRQGRGSVNTEAFF. CDR3 coding DNA: TGTGCCAGCAGCTTGAGACAGGGGCGAGGTTCGGTGAACACTGAAGCTTTCTTT. Using reference TRBV5-6 and TRBJ1-1 for the parts outside the CDR3, the full variable domain is DAGVTQSPTHLIKTRGQQVTLRCSPKSGHDTVSWYQQALGQGPQFIFQYYEEEERQRGNFPDRFSGHQFPNYSSELNVNALLLGDSALYLCASSLRQGRGSVNTEAFFGQGTRLTVV.

This clone has a single count. The chain couples TRBV18 to TRBJ1-1, with no clear D. Germline V CDR1 and CDR2: KGHSH, LQKENI. The V end was cut by 3 bases, the J end by 4 bases, with 9 bases between. The CDR3 is made up of 13 amino acids. The CDR3 DNA reads TGTGCCAGCTCACCTCTGTCCGGCACTGAAGCTTTCTTT. Translation gives CASSPLSGTEAFF.

The V gene is TRBV9, the J gene TRBJ2-3, with 16 bases fitting TRBD2. Germline CDR1 reads SGDLS; CDR2 reads YYNGEE. V dropped 4 bases and J dropped 0; count of bases not matched to a gene: 5. The length of the CDR3 is 18 residues. The CDR3 DNA is TGTGCCAGCAGCTCGGGACTAGCGGGGGGGAGTAGCACAGATACGCAGTATTTT. It yields the protein CASSSGLAGGSSTDTQYF.

CDR3 nucleotide sequence: TGCAGGGGAGATCTCCGGGCGGCAGGGGGCCCAGATACGCAGTATTTT. This translates into CRGDLRAAGGPDTQYF. The chain joins TRBV29-1 to TRBJ2-3; 8 bases are shared with TRBD1. CDR3 length equals 16 residues. Germline V lookup: CDR1 SQVTM, CDR2 ANQGSEA.

The chain recombines TRBV30 with TRBJ1-3; D not resolved. The CDR3 contains 13 residues. V shed 3 bases and J shed 0 bases, with 6 bases lying between them. The germline CDR1 and CDR2 sequences are GTSNPN and SVGIG (reference sequence). CDR3: CAWSSVSGNTIYF. The DNA of the CDR3 is TGTGCCTGGAGCTCGGTCTCTGGAAACACCATATATTTT.

The rearrangement joins TRBV4-3 to TRBJ1-1; D gene unclear. The CDR3 is 14 amino acids. V was pared by 7 bases and J by 0 bases, with 12 bases between. Germline V gene lookup returns CDR1 LGHNA and CDR2 YSLEER. The CDR3 DNA follows: TGCGCCAGCATGGACGGGGTTCTGAACACTGAAGCTTTCTTT. It encodes CASMDGVLNTEAFF.

The V and J genes are TRBV5-1 and TRBJ2-7; D perhaps matches TRBD1 (6 bases). The CDR3 sequence is 14 residues long. Germline V gives CDR1 SGHRS, CDR2 YFSETQ. V lost 0 bases, J lost 5 bases, and 12 bases lay in between. The CDR3 bases are TGCGCCAGCAGCTTGGACAGGGATCGCGACGAGCAGTACTTC. Translation gives CASSLDRDRDEQYF.

This clone was seen a single time. The chain links TRBV6-2 or TRBV6-3 to TRBJ2-7; the match to TRBD1 covers 11 bases. With 4 bases clipped from V and 6 bases from J, the junction kept 5 bases outside the gene matches. Germline CDR1 reads MNHEY; CDR2 reads SVGEGT. The CDR3 totals 14 residues. CDR3 coding DNA: TGTGCCAGCAGTTCCCGGGACAGGGGGGCCGAGCAGTACTTC. Amino acids: CASSSRDRGAEQYF.

This clone was picked up a small number of times. The chain employs TRBV10-3 and TRBJ2-1; D is undetermined. This CDR3 has 16 residues. Per the germline V gene, CDR1 is ENHRY and CDR2 is SYGVKD. The germline V and J ends were trimmed by 0 bases and 2 bases, with 11 bases remaining between them. The CDR3 spells CAISESGPLTYNEQFF. CDR3 sequence (DNA): TGTGCCATCAGTGAGTCCGGTCCCTTAACCTACAATGAGCAGTTCTTC.

In this sample, this clone turned up a few times. This chain uses TRBV30 with TRBJ1-2; no reliable D call. This CDR3 comprises 12 residues. V shed 4 bases and J shed 8 bases, with 14 bases lying between them. Germline-derived CDR1 and CDR2 are GTSNPN and SVGIG (reference sequence). In DNA form, the CDR3 reads TGTGCCTGGACCCCTCGGGTCGAGGGCTACACCTTC. It specifies CAWTPRVEGYTF. Together with reference TRBV30 and TRBJ1-2, the CDR3 gives the full variable domain: SQTIHQWPATLVQPVGSPLSLECTVEGTSNPNLYWYRQAAGRGLQLLFYSVGIGQISSEVPQNLSASRPQDRQFILSSKKLLLSDSGFYLCAWTPRVEGYTFGSGTRLTVV.

This clone turned up a few times. The J gene is TRBJ1-3, the V gene TRBV19, with no clear D. Germline V gene data show CDR1 as LNHDA and CDR2 as SQIVND (reference sequence). V lost 3 bases to trimming and J lost 11 bases, with 17 bases between them. The CDR3 spans 14 residues. The CDR3 here is CASSISGSITSIYF. In DNA, the CDR3 is TGTGCCAGTAGTATCTCAGGTTCGATTACCTCCATATATTTT.

This chain connects TRBV5-1 to TRBJ2-5; the D is unclear. The germline V gene encodes CDR1 SGHRS and CDR2 YFSETQ. This CDR3 has 13 amino acids. Trimming took off 0 bases at V and 2 bases at J, with 5 bases between the two ends. The CDR3 DNA is TGCGCCAGCAGCTTGGGGAGACAAGAGACCCAGTACTTC. As protein: CASSLGRQETQYF. Looking up the rest from reference TRBV5-1 and TRBJ2-5 gives the full variable domain: KAGVTQTPRYLIKTRGQQVTLSCSPISGHRSVSWYQQTPGQGLQFLFEYFSETQRNKGNFPGRFSGRQFSNSRSEMNVSTLELGDSALYLCASSLGRQETQYFGPGTRLLVL.

V and J are TRBV4-3 and TRBJ1-6; 11 nucleotides align to TRBD1. This CDR3 region has 20 residues. Per the germline V gene, CDR1 is LGHNA and CDR2 is YSLEER. The V segment lost 1 base and the J segment 0 bases; nucleotides outside the gene matches: 8. The CDR3 DNA reads as TGCGCCAGCAGCCAAGTCAGGACAGGGGGCAGGAGCTCCTATAATTCACCCCTCCACTTT. Translated: CASSQVRTGGRSSYNSPLHF.

This clone is medium-sized. The genes are TRBV7-9 and TRBJ2-1, with TRBD1 identical over 9 bases. The CDR3 consists of 15 residues. The V gene's germline CDR1 is SEHNR and CDR2 FQNEAQ (reference sequence). V was pared by 5 bases and J by 12 bases, with 14 bases of the junction left unmatched. Here the CDR3 reads CASSGLGTGTLGQFF. The DNA for the CDR3 is TGTGCCAGCAGCGGTCTCGGGACAGGGACCCTTGGGCAGTTCTTC.

This chain links TRBV19 with TRBJ2-1; weak D call: TRBD2 (8 bases). Trimming left V 4 bases short and J 4 bases short, with 17 bases between. The germline V gene has CDR1 LNHDA and CDR2 SQIVND (reference sequence). The CDR3 runs 16 residues. The CDR3 DNA follows: TGTGCCAGTAGTAAGGGGGCGGGGGGCGTATACAATGAGCAGTTCTTC. It specifies CASSKGAGGVYNEQFF.

This chain joins TRBV13 and TRBJ2-2, with a tentative D call TRBD2 (6 bases). The V gene's germline CDR1 is PRHDT and CDR2 FYEKMQ (reference sequence). Between the trimmed V and J ends, which lost 5 bases and 5 bases, there was a span of 18 bases. The CDR3 spans 16 residues. DNA of the CDR3: TGTGCCAGCAGCCGTCCGAGGGCAGGGAGGACCGGGGAGCTGTTTTTT. Translation: CASSRPRAGRTGELFF.

This chain links TRBV2 with TRBJ2-7, with D possibly being TRBD1 (6 bases). The CDR3 has 15 amino acids. V lost 7 bases, J lost 3 bases, and 19 bases lay in between. Germline V gene data show CDR1 as SNHLY and CDR2 as FYNNEI. CDR3 loop: CASTKTDSPGYEQYF. The CDR3 DNA reads TGTGCCAGCACTAAAACGGACAGCCCGGGCTACGAGCAGTACTTC.

The V gene is TRBV7-9, the J gene TRBJ2-7; the D gene is possibly TRBD2 (6 bases). V was shortened by 7 bases and J by 5 bases, with 21 bases between the two germline ends. CDR1 is SEHNR and CDR2 is FQNEAQ in the germline V gene (reference sequence). The CDR3 has 15 residues. The CDR3 spells CASTQLGTFSHEQYF. As DNA, the CDR3 is TGTGCCAGCACGCAGCTAGGGACTTTTTCCCACGAGCAGTACTTC.

The chain combines TRBV19 with TRBJ1-2; 9 positions match TRBD1. V gave up 6 bases and J gave up 4 bases; unmatched junction bases: 9. The CDR3 is 15 amino acids. Germline CDR1 LNHDA, CDR2 SQIVND (reference sequence). CDR3 protein: CASSQGGTGLYGYTF. CDR3 sequence (DNA): TGTGCCAGTAGCCAGGGGGGGACAGGGCTCTATGGCTACACCTTC.

The rearrangement uses TRBV19 and TRBJ1-6, with D possibly matching TRBD1 (5 bases). Germline V gene data show CDR1 as LNHDA and CDR2 as SQIVND (reference sequence). Between the trimmed V and J ends, which lost 3 bases and 8 bases, there was a span of 11 bases. The CDR3 totals 14 residues. CDR3 DNA: TGTGCCAGTAGTATCGGGGGAGTGTATTCACCCCTCCACTTT. Its protein is CASSIGGVYSPLHF.

This chain joins TRBV27 and TRBJ1-1, with D unresolved. The CDR3 is 14 residues long. CDR1 and CDR2 (germline): MNHEY, SMNVEV (reference sequence). Deletions cut 6 bases from V and 5 bases from J, with 16 bases between. CDR3: CASRPGAGRTEAFF. The CDR3 DNA follows: TGTGCCAGCAGACCCGGAGCGGGAAGAACTGAAGCTTTCTTT.

This clone turned up a few times. The V call is TRBV15, the J call TRBJ1-4, with D tentatively TRBD1 (5 bases). Germline V gives CDR1 LNHNV, CDR2 YYDKDF (reference sequence). The CDR3 spans 16 residues. V was cut by 0 bases and J by 7 bases, with 15 bases left in between. The CDR3 nucleotides read TGTGCCACCAGCAGAGATTTTAAGGGGAAGGGTGAAAAACTGTTTTTT. Its protein is CATSRDFKGKGEKLFF.

This chain connects TRBV25-1 to TRBJ1-5; D possibly corresponds to TRBD1 (6 bases). Germline-derived CDR1 and CDR2 are MGHDK and SYGVNS. V lost 0 bases and J 0 bases, leaving 9 bases between the germline ends. There are 16 residues in the CDR3. The CDR3 DNA follows: TGTGCCAGCAGTGAATATCGACAGGATAGCAATCAGCCCCAGCATTTT. As protein: CASSEYRQDSNQPQHF. The complete variable domain, with remaining parts taken from reference TRBV25-1 and TRBJ1-5, reads EADIYQTPRYLVIGTGKKITLECSQTMGHDKMYWYQQDPGMELHLIHYSYGVNSTEKGDLSSESTVSRIRTEHFPLTLESARPSHTSQYLCASSEYRQDSNQPQHFGDGTRLSIL.

The chain employs TRBV27 and TRBJ2-2, with 10 nucleotides matching TRBD2. This CDR3 has 15 amino acids. The ends lost 5 bases at V and 9 bases at J; junction bases unmatched: 9. Germline CDR1 and CDR2: MNHEY and SMNVEV (reference sequence). Written as DNA, the CDR3 is TGTGCCAGCAGTCGTACCGGGACTAGCGCCCGGGAGCTGTTTTTT. It encodes CASSRTGTSARELFF.

The V gene is TRBV4-1, the J gene TRBJ1-5; 9 nucleotides line up with TRBD1. From germline, CDR1 is MGHRA and CDR2 YSYEKL. J was trimmed by 6 bases and V by 3 bases; bases with no gene match: 6. The CDR3 loop spans 15 amino acids. The CDR3 is CASSQGQGISQPQHF. Here the CDR3 DNA reads TGCGCCAGCAGCCAGGGACAGGGAATCAGTCAGCCCCAGCATTTT.

J is TRBJ1-2 and V is TRBV4-2, with a tentative D call TRBD1 (6 bases). Per the germline V gene, CDR1 is LGHNA and CDR2 is YNFKEQ. There are 16 residues in the CDR3. Trimming shortened V by 0 bases and J by 3 bases, and 14 bases separated the two germline ends. The CDR3 sequence is CASSQEGAGAYYGYTF. DNA of the CDR3: TGTGCCAGCAGCCAAGAGGGGGCGGGGGCGTACTATGGCTACACCTTC.

The V call is TRBV5-1, the J call TRBJ1-2; D is undetermined. The V end lost 4 bases, the J end lost 3 bases, and 13 bases lay between the germline ends. The CDR3 totals 14 residues. The germline CDR1 and CDR2 sequences are SGHRS and YFSETQ. CDR3 protein: CASSQEGLDYGYTF. The DNA for the CDR3 is TGCGCCAGCAGCCAGGAGGGCCTTGACTATGGCTACACCTTC.

V and J are TRBV7-8 and TRBJ1-1, with D perhaps matching TRBD1 (5 bases). Germline V gene lookup returns CDR1 SGHVS and CDR2 FQNEAQ. The V gene lost 5 bases and the J gene lost 3 bases, with 13 bases spanning the gap. This CDR3 comprises 14 residues. The CDR3 protein is CASSPLGAHTEAFF. CDR3 in DNA: TGTGCCAGCAGCCCGCTAGGGGCCCACACTGAAGCTTTCTTT. Full variable domain (remainder filled in from reference TRBV7-8 and TRBJ1-1): GAGVSQSPRYKVAKRGQDVALRCDPISGHVSLFWYQQALGQGPEFLTYFQNEAQLDKSGLPSDRFFAERPEGSVSTLKIQRTQQEDSAVYLCASSPLGAHTEAFFGQGTRLTVV.

CDR3 bases: TGTGCCAGCAGCTCTCGGGGGTTCGTGAACACTGAAGCTTTCTTT. The encoded protein is CASSSRGFVNTEAFF. The chain carries TRBV3-1 (or the pseudogene TRBV3-2) and TRBJ1-1, with D possibly matching TRBD1 (5 bases). This CDR3 contains 15 residues. V was trimmed by 5 bases and J by 0 bases, leaving 13 bases between them. Germline V gene sequence: CDR1 LGHDT, CDR2 YNNKEL (reference sequence).